The clone carrying this TCR beta chain has a handful of counts. Its cognate antigen is unknown. These donors, healthy bone marrow donors, were studied. Primers included in the PCR were 60 Vbeta and 13 Jbeta primers. Assay: immunoSEQ multiplex PCR; the TCRdb copy retains only in-frame clones and omits some. Of about 200,000 clones detected, 76% appear once; the ten largest clones hold roughly 0.6%. These data come from a study of cytomegalovirus exposure and HLA in healthy donors. For the study at large: Some 77 million unique TCRs from HLA-typed donors were held in an early release of data.

Study conclusions and caveats: Upon later analysis, HLA-associated TCR beta chains proved more clonally expanded than other, equally common chains.

The CDR3 contains 14 residues. The V gene's germline CDR1 is MNHNS and CDR2 SASEGT. V gave up 2 bases and J gave up 0 bases, with 7 bases separating them. Sequencing was carried out using PBMCs. The receptor was derived from a man between 18 and 29 years old in good health and CMV-seronegative. V gene TRBV6-1 combines with J gene TRBJ2-5; D is unresolved. CDR3 loop: CASSEKVDQETQYF. CDR3 nucleotides: TGTGCCAGCAGTGAAAAAGTAGACCAAGAGACCCAGTACTTC.